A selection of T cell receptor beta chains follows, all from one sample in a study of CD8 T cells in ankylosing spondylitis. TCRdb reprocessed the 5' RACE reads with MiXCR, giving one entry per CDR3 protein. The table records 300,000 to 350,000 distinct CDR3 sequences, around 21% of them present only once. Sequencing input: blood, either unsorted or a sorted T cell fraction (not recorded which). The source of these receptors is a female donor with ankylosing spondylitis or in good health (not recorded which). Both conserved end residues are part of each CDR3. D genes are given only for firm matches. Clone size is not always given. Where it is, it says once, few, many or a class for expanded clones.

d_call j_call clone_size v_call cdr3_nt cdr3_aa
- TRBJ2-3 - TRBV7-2 TGTGCCAGCAGCGCCCGAGGGGACCCCCGCACAGATACGCAGTATTTT CASSARGDPRTDTQYF
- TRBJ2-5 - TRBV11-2 TGTGCCAGCCGGCGGGCGGGACTCCTCGGGGAGACCCAGTACTTC CASRRAGLLGETQYF
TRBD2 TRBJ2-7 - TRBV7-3 TGTGCCAGCAGCTTAACCCCCCTAGCGGGAGGCCCCTACGAGCAGTACTTC CASSLTPLAGGPYEQYF
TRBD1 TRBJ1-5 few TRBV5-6 TGTGCCAGCAGCTCGGGACAGGCCACCAGAAATCAGCCCCAGCATTTT CASSSGQATRNQPQHF
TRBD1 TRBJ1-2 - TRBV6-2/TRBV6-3 TGTGCCAGCAGTCAAAGACAGGGTGGCTACACCTTC CASSQRQGGYTF
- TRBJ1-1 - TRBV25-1 TGTGCCAGCAGTGAAACCAGGGCTTACACTGAAGCTTTCTTT CASSETRAYTEAFF
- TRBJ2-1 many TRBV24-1 TGTGCCACCAGTGAACCCCCGGGAGATGAGCAGTTCTTC CATSEPPGDEQFF
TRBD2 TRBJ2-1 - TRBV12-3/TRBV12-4 TGTGCCAGCAGTTTTGGCGGGAGGGCCACCTATGGCAATGAGCAGTTCTTC CASSFGGRATYGNEQFF
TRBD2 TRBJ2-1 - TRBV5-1 TGCGCCAGCAGCTTACTAGCGGGGGGGAGGCATGAGCAGTTCTTC CASSLLAGGRHEQFF
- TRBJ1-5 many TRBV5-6 TGTGCCAGCAGCTTGCACAGCAATCAGCCCCAGCATTTT CASSLHSNQPQHF
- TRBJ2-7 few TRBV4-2 TGTGCCAGCAGCCCCACTTTGAGGGGAGGCGAGCAGTACTTC CASSPTLRGGEQYF
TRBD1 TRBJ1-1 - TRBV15 TGTGCCACCAGCAGAGAAACAGGGGAGGTTGTTGAAGCTTTCTTT CATSRETGEVVEAFF
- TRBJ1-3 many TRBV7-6 TGTGCCAGCAGCATGAGGGGAAACACCATATATTTT CASSMRGNTIYF
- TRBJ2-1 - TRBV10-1 TGCGCCAGCAGTGAGTCACGGTCGGGGGCTGGCTACAATGAGCAGTTCTTC CASSESRSGAGYNEQFF
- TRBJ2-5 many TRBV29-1 TGCAGCGTTGACGGCAGCCTTGGGGAGACCCAGTACTTC CSVDGSLGETQYF
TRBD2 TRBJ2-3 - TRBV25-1 TGTGCCAGCAGTGAGCATAGCGGGAGTGCGGCAGATACGCAGTATTTT CASSEHSGSAADTQYF
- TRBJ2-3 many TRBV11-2 TGTGCCAGCAGCAAAAACAGGGGAGGGACAGATACGCAGTATTTT CASSKNRGGTDTQYF
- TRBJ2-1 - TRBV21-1 TGTGCCAGCAGCACAGTCCGGGAGAAACAGAACAATGAGCAGTTCTTC CASSTVREKQNNEQFF
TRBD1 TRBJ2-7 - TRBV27 TGTGCCAGCAGTTCACTCCCAGGGGGCTTTAGAGACGAGCAGTACTTC CASSSLPGGFRDEQYF
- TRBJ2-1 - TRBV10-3 TGTGCCATCAGTGTTAACAGGCAGGGGAGGGGGTACAATGAGCAGTTCTTC CAISVNRQGRGYNEQFF
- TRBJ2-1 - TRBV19 TGTGCCAGTAAACGGGTAGAAGTCAATGGTGAGCAGTTCTTC CASKRVEVNGEQFF
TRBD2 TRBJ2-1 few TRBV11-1 TGTGCCAGCAGCCCCGGACTAGCGGGAGTTGGGGTATACAATGAGCAGTTCTTC CASSPGLAGVGVYNEQFF